Each of the 2 T cell receptor beta chains below was sequenced from the same sample in a study of PD-1 blockade in classical Hodgkin lymphoma. The table came from immunoSEQ multiplex PCR; TCRdb's copy has only in-frame clones and leaves some out. Of tens of thousands of clones listed, 73% are singletons. All patients relapsed after autologous stem cell transplantation, and brentuximab vedotin exposure varied. The sample here was peripheral blood mononuclear cells (PBMCs), taken before the second cycle of nivolumab. The source is a human donor with classical Hodgkin lymphoma.

This clone was seen just once. V usage is TRBV25-1 and J usage is TRBJ2-7, with 9 bases matching TRBD1. The CDR3 has 16 residues. J was trimmed by 2 bases and V by 6 bases; bases with no gene match: 11. Germline CDR1 is MGHDK and CDR2 is SYGVNS. CDR3 in DNA: TGTGCCAGCAGATCAAATTCCGGGACAGGGACCTACGAGCAGTACTTC. It codes for CASRSNSGTGTYEQYF.

By sample share, this clone is large. This chain links TRBV11-2 with TRBJ1-2; D is undetermined. From germline, CDR1 is SGHAT and CDR2 FQNNGV. V lost 0 bases and J 4 bases, leaving 9 bases between the germline ends. This CDR3 is built from 14 residues. The CDR3 DNA sequence: TGTGCCAGCAGCTTAGATATGGGCCCCTATGGCTACACCTTC. This gives the protein CASSLDMGPYGYTF.